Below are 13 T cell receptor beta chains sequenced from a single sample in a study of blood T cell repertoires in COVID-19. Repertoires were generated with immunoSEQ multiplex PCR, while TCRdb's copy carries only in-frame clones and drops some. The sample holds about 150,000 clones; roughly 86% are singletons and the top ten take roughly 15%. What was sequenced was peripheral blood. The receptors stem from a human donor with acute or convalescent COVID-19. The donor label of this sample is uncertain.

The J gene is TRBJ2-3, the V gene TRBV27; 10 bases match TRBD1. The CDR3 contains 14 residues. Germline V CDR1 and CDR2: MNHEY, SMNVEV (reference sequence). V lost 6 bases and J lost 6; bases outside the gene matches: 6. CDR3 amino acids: CASSWDRGGDTQYF. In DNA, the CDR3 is TGTGCCAGCAGCTGGGACAGGGGTGGCGATACGCAGTATTTT.

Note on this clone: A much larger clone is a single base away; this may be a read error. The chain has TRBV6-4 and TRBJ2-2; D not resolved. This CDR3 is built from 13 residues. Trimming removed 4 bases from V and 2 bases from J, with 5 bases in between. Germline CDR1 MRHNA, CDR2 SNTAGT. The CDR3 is CASSATNTGELFF. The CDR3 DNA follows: TGTGCCAGCAGTGCCACTAACACCGGGGAGCTGTTTTTT.

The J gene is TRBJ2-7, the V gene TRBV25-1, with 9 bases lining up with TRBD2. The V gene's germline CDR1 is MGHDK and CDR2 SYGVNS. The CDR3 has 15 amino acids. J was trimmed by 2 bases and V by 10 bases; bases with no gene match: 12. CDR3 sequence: CATSGGGAPPYEQYF. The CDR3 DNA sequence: TGTGCCACAAGCGGCGGGGGGGCCCCTCCCTACGAGCAGTACTTC.

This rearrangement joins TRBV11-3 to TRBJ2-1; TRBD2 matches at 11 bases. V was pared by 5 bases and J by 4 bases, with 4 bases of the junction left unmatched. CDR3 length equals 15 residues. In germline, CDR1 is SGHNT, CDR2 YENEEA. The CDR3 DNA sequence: TGTGCCAGCAGCCTAAGACTAGCGGGGTACAATGAGCAGTTCTTC. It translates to CASSLRLAGYNEQFF.

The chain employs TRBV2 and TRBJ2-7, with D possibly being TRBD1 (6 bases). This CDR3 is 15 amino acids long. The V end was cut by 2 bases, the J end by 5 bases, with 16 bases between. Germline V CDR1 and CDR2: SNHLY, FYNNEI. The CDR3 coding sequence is TGTGCCAGCAGTGAATCGGGCAGGGGCCATGACGAGCAGTACTTC. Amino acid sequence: CASSESGRGHDEQYF.

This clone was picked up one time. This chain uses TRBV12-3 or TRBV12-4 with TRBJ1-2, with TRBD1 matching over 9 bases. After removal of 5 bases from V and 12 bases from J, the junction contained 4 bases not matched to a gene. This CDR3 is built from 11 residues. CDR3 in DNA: TGTGCCAGCAGTATGGGACAGGGAGACACCTTC. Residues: CASSMGQGDTF.

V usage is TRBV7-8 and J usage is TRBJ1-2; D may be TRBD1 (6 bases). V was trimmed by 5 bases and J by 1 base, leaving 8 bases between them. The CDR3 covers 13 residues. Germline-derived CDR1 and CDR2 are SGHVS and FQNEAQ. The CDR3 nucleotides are TGTGCCAGCAGCCGACAGGATAACTATGGCTACACCTTC. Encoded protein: CASSRQDNYGYTF.

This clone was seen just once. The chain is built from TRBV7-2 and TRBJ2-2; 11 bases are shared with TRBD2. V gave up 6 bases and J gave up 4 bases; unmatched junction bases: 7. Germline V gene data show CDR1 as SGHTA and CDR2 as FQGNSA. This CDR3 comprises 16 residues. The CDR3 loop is CASRSPGTSGTGELFF. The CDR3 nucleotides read TGTGCCAGCAGATCGCCCGGGACTAGCGGCACCGGGGAGCTGTTTTTT.

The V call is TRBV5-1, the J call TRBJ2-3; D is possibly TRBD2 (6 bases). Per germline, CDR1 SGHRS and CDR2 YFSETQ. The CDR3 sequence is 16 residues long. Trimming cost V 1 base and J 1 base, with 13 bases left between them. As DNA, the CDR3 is TGCGCCAGCAGCTTGAGGTCTTCGGGGGGCACAGATACGCAGTATTTT. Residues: CASSLRSSGGTDTQYF.

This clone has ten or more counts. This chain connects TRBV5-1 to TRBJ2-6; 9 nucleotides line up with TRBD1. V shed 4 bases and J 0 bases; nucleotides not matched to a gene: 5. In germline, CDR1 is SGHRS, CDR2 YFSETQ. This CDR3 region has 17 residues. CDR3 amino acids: CASSLRTGDSGANVLTF. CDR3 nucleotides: TGCGCCAGCAGCCTCCGGACAGGGGACTCTGGGGCCAACGTCCTGACTTTC.

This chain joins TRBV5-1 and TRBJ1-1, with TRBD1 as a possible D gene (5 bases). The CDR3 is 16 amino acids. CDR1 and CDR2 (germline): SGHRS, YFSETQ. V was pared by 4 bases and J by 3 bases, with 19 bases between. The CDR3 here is CASSEGTLGGDTEAFF. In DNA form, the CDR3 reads TGCGCCAGCAGCGAGGGGACCCTCGGGGGTGACACTGAAGCTTTCTTT.

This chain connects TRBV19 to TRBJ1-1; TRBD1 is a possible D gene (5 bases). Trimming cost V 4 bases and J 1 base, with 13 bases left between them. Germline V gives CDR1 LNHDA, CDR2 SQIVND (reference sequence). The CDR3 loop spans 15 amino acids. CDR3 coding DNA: TGTGCCAGTAGTACCCTGGGGGGACCGAACACTGAAGCTTTCTTT. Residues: CASSTLGGPNTEAFF.

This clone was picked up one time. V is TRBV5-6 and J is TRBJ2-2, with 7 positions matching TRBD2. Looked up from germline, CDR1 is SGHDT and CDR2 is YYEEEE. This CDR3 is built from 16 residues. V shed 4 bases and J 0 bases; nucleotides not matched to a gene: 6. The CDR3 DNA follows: TGTGCCAGCAGCCCCGTGGGAGGGCCGAACACCGGGGAGCTGTTTTTT. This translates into CASSPVGGPNTGELFF.